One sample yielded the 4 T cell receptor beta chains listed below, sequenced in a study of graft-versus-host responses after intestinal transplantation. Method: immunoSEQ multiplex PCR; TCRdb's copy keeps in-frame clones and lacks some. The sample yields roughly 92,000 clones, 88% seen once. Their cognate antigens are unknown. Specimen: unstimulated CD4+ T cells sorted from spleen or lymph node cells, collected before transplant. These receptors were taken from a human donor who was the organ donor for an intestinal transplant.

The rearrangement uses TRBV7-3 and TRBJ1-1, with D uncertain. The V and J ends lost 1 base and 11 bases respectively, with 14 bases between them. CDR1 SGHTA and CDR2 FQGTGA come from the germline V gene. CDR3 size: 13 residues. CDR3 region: CASSLSGGSWAFF. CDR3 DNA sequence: TGTGCCAGCAGCTTAAGTGGAGGTTCGTGGGCTTTCTTT.

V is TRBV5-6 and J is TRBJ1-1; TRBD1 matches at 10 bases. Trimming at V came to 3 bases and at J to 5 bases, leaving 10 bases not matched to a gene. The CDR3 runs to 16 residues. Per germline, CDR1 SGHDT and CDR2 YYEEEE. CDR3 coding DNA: TGTGCCAGCAGCTCCCCGGGACAGGGGCGGGAAACTGAAGCTTTCTTT. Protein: CASSSPGQGRETEAFF.

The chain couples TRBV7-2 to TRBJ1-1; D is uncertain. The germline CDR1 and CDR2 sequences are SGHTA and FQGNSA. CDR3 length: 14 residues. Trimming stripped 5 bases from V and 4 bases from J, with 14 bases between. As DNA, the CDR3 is TGTGCCAGCAGCCCCTCGGGATATGGCACTGAAGCTTTCTTT. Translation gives CASSPSGYGTEAFF.

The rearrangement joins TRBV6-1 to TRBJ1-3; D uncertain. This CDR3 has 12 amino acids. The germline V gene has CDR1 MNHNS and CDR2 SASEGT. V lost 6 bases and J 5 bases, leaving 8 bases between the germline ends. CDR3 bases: TGTGCCAGCAGCCCTACCCGAAACACCATATATTTT. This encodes CASSPTRNTIYF.